This T cell receptor (beta chain) is from a study of T cells after yellow fever vaccination. At the level of the study: Fractions of limited cellularity were prepared by means of SMART-Seq v4 Ultra Low Input.

The CDR3 length is 15 residues. The germline V gene encodes CDR1 SGHTA and CDR2 FQGNSA. The ends were cut back, 0 bases at V and 4 bases at J, with 13 bases in the middle. This clonotype has at least ten counts. Antigen unknown. A process of 5'RACE template switching, which added a universal primer site and UMIs, was used to make TCR cDNA. Each CDR3 protein is one row after TCRdb ran MiXCR on the 5' RACE reads. The sample lists over 300,000 distinct CDR3 sequences, around 3.6% seen once, with roughly a quarter in the top ten. Findings of the study overall: It was a weaker secondary response, yet one that peaked faster, at day 5 versus 15.

This chain uses TRBV7-2 with TRBJ2-7; possibly TRBD1 for D (7 bases). This TCR was recovered from a man between 18 and 29 years old who received the YFV17D yellow fever vaccine. The sequences come from PBMCs, collected on the day of the yellow fever booster vaccination. CDR3 sequence: CASSLASRGEYEQYF. CDR3 coding DNA: TGTGCCAGCAGCTTAGCTAGCAGGGGGGAATACGAGCAGTACTTC.